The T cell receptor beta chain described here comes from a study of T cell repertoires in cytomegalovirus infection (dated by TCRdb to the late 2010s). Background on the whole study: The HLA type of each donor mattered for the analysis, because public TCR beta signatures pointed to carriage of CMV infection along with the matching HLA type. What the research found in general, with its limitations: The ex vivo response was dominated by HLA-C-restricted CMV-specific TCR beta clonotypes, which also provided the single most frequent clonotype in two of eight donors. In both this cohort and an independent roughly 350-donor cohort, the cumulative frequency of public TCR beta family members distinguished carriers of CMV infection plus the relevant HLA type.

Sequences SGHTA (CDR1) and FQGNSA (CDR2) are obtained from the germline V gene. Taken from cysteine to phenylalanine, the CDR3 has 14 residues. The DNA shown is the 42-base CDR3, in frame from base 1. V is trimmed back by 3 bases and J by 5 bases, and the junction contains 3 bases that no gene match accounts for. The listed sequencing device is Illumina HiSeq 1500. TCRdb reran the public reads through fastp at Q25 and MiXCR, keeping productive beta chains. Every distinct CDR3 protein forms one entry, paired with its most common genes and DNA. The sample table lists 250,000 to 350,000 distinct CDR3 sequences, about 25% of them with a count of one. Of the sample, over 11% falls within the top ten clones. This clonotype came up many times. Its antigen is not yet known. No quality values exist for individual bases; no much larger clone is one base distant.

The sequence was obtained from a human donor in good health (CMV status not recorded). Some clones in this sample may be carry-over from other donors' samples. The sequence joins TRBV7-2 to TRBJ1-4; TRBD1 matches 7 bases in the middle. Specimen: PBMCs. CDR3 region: CASSFDRVNEKLFF. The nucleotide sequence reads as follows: TGTGCCAGCAGCTTCGACAGGGTCAATGAAAAACTGTTTTTT.